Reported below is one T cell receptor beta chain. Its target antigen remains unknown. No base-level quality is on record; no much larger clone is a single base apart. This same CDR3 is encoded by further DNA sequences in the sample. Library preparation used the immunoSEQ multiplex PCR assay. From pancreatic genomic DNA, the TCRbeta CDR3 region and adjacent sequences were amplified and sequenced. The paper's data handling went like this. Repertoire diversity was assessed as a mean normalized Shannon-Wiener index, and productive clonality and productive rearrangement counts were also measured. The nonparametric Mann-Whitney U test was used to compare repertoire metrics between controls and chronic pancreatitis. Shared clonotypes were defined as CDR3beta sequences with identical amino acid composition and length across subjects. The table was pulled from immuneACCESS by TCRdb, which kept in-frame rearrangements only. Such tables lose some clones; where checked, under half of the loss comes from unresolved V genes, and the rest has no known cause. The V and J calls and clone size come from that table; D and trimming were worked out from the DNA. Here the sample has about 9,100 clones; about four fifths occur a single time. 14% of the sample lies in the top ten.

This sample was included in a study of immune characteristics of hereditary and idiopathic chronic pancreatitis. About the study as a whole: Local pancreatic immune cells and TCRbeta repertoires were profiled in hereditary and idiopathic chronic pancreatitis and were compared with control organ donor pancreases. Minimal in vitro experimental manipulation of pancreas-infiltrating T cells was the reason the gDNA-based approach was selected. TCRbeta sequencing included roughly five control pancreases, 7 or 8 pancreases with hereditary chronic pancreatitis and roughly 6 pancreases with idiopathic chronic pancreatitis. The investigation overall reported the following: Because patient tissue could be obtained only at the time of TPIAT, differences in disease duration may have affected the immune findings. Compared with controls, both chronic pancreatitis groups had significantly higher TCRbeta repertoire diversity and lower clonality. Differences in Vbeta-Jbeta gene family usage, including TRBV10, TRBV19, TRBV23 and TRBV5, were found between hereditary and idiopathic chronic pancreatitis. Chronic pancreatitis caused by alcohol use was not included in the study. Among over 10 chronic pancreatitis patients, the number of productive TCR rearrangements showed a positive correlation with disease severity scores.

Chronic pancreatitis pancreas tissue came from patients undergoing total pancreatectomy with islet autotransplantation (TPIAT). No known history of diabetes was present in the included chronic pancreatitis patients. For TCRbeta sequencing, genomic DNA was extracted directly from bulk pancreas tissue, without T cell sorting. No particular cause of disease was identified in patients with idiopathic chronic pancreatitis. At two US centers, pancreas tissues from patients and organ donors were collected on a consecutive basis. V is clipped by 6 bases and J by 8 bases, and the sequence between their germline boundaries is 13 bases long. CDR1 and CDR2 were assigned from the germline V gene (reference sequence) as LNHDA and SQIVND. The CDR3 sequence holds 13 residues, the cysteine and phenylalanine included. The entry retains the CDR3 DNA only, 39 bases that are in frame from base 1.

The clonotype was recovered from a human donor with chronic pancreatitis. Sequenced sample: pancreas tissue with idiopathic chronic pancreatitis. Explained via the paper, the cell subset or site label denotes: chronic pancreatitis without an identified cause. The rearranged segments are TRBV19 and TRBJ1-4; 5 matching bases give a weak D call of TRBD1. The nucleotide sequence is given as TGTGCCAGTAGGCAGGACACGGAGGAAAAACTGTTTTTT. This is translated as CASRQDTEEKLFF.